The rows below give T cell receptor beta chains drawn from one sample of a study of cytomegalovirus exposure and HLA in healthy donors. Clones were sequenced by immunoSEQ multiplex PCR, and TCRdb holds only the in-frame ones, with some missing. Its table records 150,000 to 250,000 clones. The specimen sequenced was PBMCs. Receptors originate from a boy aged 10-17 years in good health and CMV-seronegative. CDR3s include the opening cysteine and the closing phenylalanine or tryptophan. D genes are given only for firm matches.

v_gene,j_gene,d_gene,CDR3nt,CDR3aa
TRBV10-3,TRBJ1-1,-,TGTGCCATCGCGGGATCGAACACTGAAGCTTTCTTT,CAIAGSNTEAFF
TRBV4-3,TRBJ1-5,-,TGCGCCAGCAGCCCCATAACAGGCGATCAGCCCCAGCATTTT,CASSPITGDQPQHF
TRBV5-1,TRBJ1-2,-,TGCGCCAGCAGCTTGAGCAGGAACTATGGCTACACCTTC,CASSLSRNYGYTF
TRBV5-1,TRBJ2-7,-,TGCGCCAGCAGCCCCTCCTCGGGACTTTTGGTTTACGAGCAGTACTTC,CASSPSSGLLVYEQYF
TRBV11-2,TRBJ1-2,-,TGTGCCAGCAGCTTATTTTTGCGAAAGGGACCCGGGACAACCTATGGCTACACCTTC,CASSLFLRKGPGTTYGYTF
TRBV19,TRBJ1-2,-,TGTGCCAGTAGTATCTCGGGGGGGGGCTACACCTTC,CASSISGGGYTF
TRBV5-1,TRBJ1-4,TRBD1,TGCGCCAGCAGCTTGGGCAGGGGGAATGAAAAACTGTTTTTT,CASSLGRGNEKLFF
TRBV25-1,TRBJ1-1,-,TGTGCCAGCAGTGAAGTCGGCACTGAAGCTTTCTTT,CASSEVGTEAFF
TRBV7-8,TRBJ2-5,-,TGTGCCAGCAGCCTCGTGGGCCGGAACCAAGAGACCCAGTACTTC,CASSLVGRNQETQYF
TRBV11-2,TRBJ2-1,-,TGTGCCAGCAGCTTAGGTCGCGTGTTCTACAATGAGCAGTTCTTC,CASSLGRVFYNEQFF
TRBV25-1,TRBJ2-2,-,TGTGCCAGCACTAGCGAGAACACCGGGGAGCTGTTTTTT,CASTSENTGELFF
TRBV28,TRBJ2-7,-,TGTGCCAGCAGGTACGACAGGACCCTCCTTCACGAGCAGTACTTC,CASRYDRTLLHEQYF
TRBV6-6,TRBJ1-2,TRBD1,TGTGCCAGCAGTTACTCAACCCGGACAGGGGGCGGCTACACCTTC,CASSYSTRTGGGYTF
TRBV4-1,TRBJ2-2,TRBD2,TGCGCCAGCAGCCAATTGGGACTAGCGGGGGGGAATGGGGAGCTGTTTTTT,CASSQLGLAGGNGELFF
TRBV30,TRBJ2-1,TRBD1,TGTGCCTCGGGACAGACCAGCTCCTACAATGAGCAGTTCTTC,CASGQTSSYNEQFF
TRBV6-1,TRBJ2-5,TRBD1,TGTGCCAGCAGAACACAGGGGGTTGAGGAGACCCAGTACTTC,CASRTQGVEETQYF
TRBV5-1,TRBJ2-1,-,TGCGCCAGTAAGCAGTCGGAGTCCTACAATGAGCAGTTCTTC,CASKQSESYNEQFF
TRBV7-9,TRBJ1-3,-,TGTGCCAGCAGCCCATCTGGAAACACCATATATTTT,CASSPSGNTIYF
TRBV19,TRBJ1-1,-,TGTGCCAGTAACGATTGGGCAGGGAACACTGAAGCTTTCTTT,CASNDWAGNTEAFF
TRBV13,TRBJ1-1,-,TGTGCCAGCAGCCTAGAACAGGGAACTGAAGCTTTCTTT,CASSLEQGTEAFF
TRBV11-3,TRBJ2-7,TRBD1,TGTGCCAGCAGCCCCCGGGACAGGATATACGAGCAGTACTTC,CASSPRDRIYEQYF
TRBV18,TRBJ2-7,-,TGTGCCAGCTCACCGGCGGACGAGCAGTACTTC,CASSPADEQYF
TRBV4-3,TRBJ1-5,-,TGCGCCAGCAGCCAAGATGTCTTATATGCGGATCGTCAGCCCCAGCATTTT,CASSQDVLYADRQPQHF
TRBV13,TRBJ1-1,-,TGTGCCAGCAGAAAATTTACCGGGACTCCCCTAGGGCGCACTGAAGCTTTCTTT,CASRKFTGTPLGRTEAFF
TRBV30,TRBJ2-1,-,TGTGCCTCGGGGAGGGGGGTCAATGAGCAGTTCTTC,CASGRGVNEQFF
TRBV4-1,TRBJ1-3,-,TGCGCCAGCAGCCAAGATGGAGGCTTGAGTGGAAACACCATATATTTT,CASSQDGGLSGNTIYF
TRBV5-4,TRBJ2-3,-,TGTGCCAGCAGCGAAATGTTGAGGGATACGCAGTATTTT,CASSEMLRDTQYF
TRBV5-4,TRBJ1-6,-,TGTGCCAGCAGCTTGGATCTCCAGGGAAATTCACCCCTCCACTTT,CASSLDLQGNSPLHF
TRBV5-6,TRBJ2-7,-,TGTGCCAGCAGCTTGGTTGAGTCTGTTGCCTACGAGCAGTACTTC,CASSLVESVAYEQYF
TRBV19,TRBJ2-7,TRBD2,TGTGCCAGTATTGGCGGGGGGGAGCAGTACTTC,CASIGGGEQYF
TRBV4-1,TRBJ2-3,TRBD1,TGCGCCAGCAGCCAAGATAAACAGGGGATCAGAACAGATACGCAGTATTTT,CASSQDKQGIRTDTQYF
TRBV5-4,TRBJ2-5,TRBD2,TGTGCCAGCAGCTTGGCTAGCGGTTTGCTCAGGGAGACCCAGTACTTC,CASSLASGLLRETQYF
TRBV30,TRBJ2-7,-,TGTGCCTGGAGTCCCCCCTCCTTTAGAAGCTACGAGCAGTACTTC,CAWSPPSFRSYEQYF
TRBV9,TRBJ1-4,-,TGTGCCAGCAGCAGTTTTCAGGGGCTAAATGAAAAACTGTTTTTT,CASSSFQGLNEKLFF
TRBV27,TRBJ1-1,TRBD1,TGTGCCAGCGCCAGAGACAGGGGCACTGAAGCTTTCTTT,CASARDRGTEAFF
TRBV7-6,TRBJ2-6,TRBD1,TGTGCCAGCAGCTTATATAAAGGGACAGGGGGCTCTGGGGCCAACGTCCTGACTTTC,CASSLYKGTGGSGANVLTF
TRBV29-1,TRBJ2-3,-,TGCAGCGTTTTCCCCCAAAGCACAGATACGCAGTATTTT,CSVFPQSTDTQYF
TRBV6-5,TRBJ1-1,TRBD1,TGTGCCAGCAGGGGACAGGGGGTCTCCACTGAAGCTTTCTTT,CASRGQGVSTEAFF
TRBV11-2,TRBJ1-1,-,TGTGCCAGCAGCCGGATTCACAGGGCCGAGAACACTGAAGCTTTCTTT,CASSRIHRAENTEAFF
TRBV5-1,TRBJ2-6,-,TGCGCCAGCAGCCCAAACACAGGGCCTGGGGCCAACGTCCTGACTTTC,CASSPNTGPGANVLTF
TRBV10-3,TRBJ2-5,-,TGTGCCATCAGGCCGGGGACACACCAAGAGACCCAGTACTTC,CAIRPGTHQETQYF
TRBV14,TRBJ2-1,-,TGTGCCAGCAGCCAAGATCGGTCGGGCCTAGCACAGGAGCAGTTCTTC,CASSQDRSGLAQEQFF
TRBV4-1,TRBJ2-7,TRBD1,TGCGCCAGCAGCCTGGGGGACAGGGGCTACGAGCAGTACTTC,CASSLGDRGYEQYF
TRBV29-1,TRBJ2-7,TRBD1,TGCAGCGTCACGACAGGGTTCTACGAGCAGTACTTC,CSVTTGFYEQYF
TRBV4-1,TRBJ1-1,TRBD1,TGCGCCAGCAGCTCACCGGGACAGGGACCTGAAGCTTTCTTT,CASSSPGQGPEAFF
TRBV7-9,TRBJ2-1,-,TGTGCCAGCAGCTTAATTGCGGTTAGCTCCTACAATGAGCAGTTCTTC,CASSLIAVSSYNEQFF
TRBV7-6,TRBJ1-3,TRBD1,TGTGCCAGCAGCGTACGGACAGGGGGCTACTCTGGAAACACCATATATTTT,CASSVRTGGYSGNTIYF
TRBV2,TRBJ2-7,-,TGTGCCAGCTGGCCAGGGGATAGAGAGCAGTACTTC,CASWPGDREQYF
TRBV7-6,TRBJ1-4,-,TGTGCCAGCAGCTTAGGGCAGGTCAATGAAAAACTGTTTTTT,CASSLGQVNEKLFF
TRBV9,TRBJ1-2,TRBD1,TGTGCCAGCAGCGTAGATGCGACAGGGAATGGCTACACCTTC,CASSVDATGNGYTF
TRBV7-8,TRBJ1-1,-,TGTGCCAGCAGCCGCAGGGAAATGATGAACACTGAAGCTTTCTTT,CASSRREMMNTEAFF
TRBV7-8,TRBJ2-5,TRBD2,TGTGCCAGCAGCCGCCTAGCGGGGGACTGGGAGACCCAGTACTTC,CASSRLAGDWETQYF
TRBV27,TRBJ2-3,-,TGTGCCAGCAGTTTTGCGGAAAGCACAGATACGCAGTATTTT,CASSFAESTDTQYF
TRBV30,TRBJ1-6,-,TGTGCCTGGAGACAGGGCTATAATTCACCCCTCCACTTT,CAWRQGYNSPLHF
TRBV5-4,TRBJ1-1,TRBD1,TGTGCCAGCAGCCTCTCTCTGACAGGGGCGAACACTGAAGCTTTCTTT,CASSLSLTGANTEAFF
TRBV6-1,TRBJ1-5,-,TGTGCCAGCAGGGATAGCGGGGGAAACAATCAGCCCCAGCATTTT,CASRDSGGNNQPQHF
TRBV5-5,TRBJ1-1,-,TGTGCCAGCAGCTTGGCCGGAGGACCCACTGAAGCTTTCTTT,CASSLAGGPTEAFF
TRBV7-2,TRBJ1-1,-,TGTGCCAGCAGCCAAGGACAAAAAAATGAAGCTTTCTTT,CASSQGQKNEAFF